Listed below are T cell receptor beta chains from one sample, sequenced in a study of breast tumors, draining lymph nodes, adjacent tissues. MiXCR, run by TCRdb on the multiplex PCR reads, gives a single entry per CDR3 protein. The sample consists of about 200,000 distinct CDR3 sequences, over 25% of them appearing once. Sequenced sample: axillary lymph node tissue. The receptors were gathered from a female donor with breast cancer. Some clones in this sample may be carry-over from other donors' samples. Each CDR3 is given with its conserved first and last residue.

v_gene: TRBV7-9; len: 16; CDR3aa: CASSPLAGGGTGELFF
v_gene: TRBV20-1; len: 15; CDR3aa: CSARAGLAGGDTQYF
v_gene: TRBV3-1; len: 11; CDR3aa: CASSQDSGQFF
v_gene: TRBV6-6; len: 15; CDR3aa: CASSSTTGQQETQYF
v_gene: TRBV19; len: 14; CDR3aa: CASSDTVTNEKLFF
v_gene: TRBV20-1; len: 15; CDR3aa: CSARPPGRAPGEQYF
v_gene: TRBV5-6; len: 15; CDR3aa: CASSPRDWRVREQYF
v_gene: TRBV6-6; len: 10; CDR3aa: CASRFRGYTF
v_gene: TRBV7-7; len: 15; CDR3aa: CASSLTRSDTGELFF
v_gene: TRBV7-6; len: 14; CDR3aa: CASSLSGTTNTQYF
v_gene: TRBV7-2; len: 13; CDR3aa: CASSLGGRDTQYF
v_gene: TRBV19; len: 14; CDR3aa: CASSIRPNTGELFF
v_gene: TRBV20-1; len: 13; CDR3aa: CSASRRARNEQFF
v_gene: TRBV6-6; len: 17; CDR3aa: CASKPPTGGGIQETQYF
v_gene: TRBV4-3; len: 15; CDR3aa: CASSQETGANYGYTF
v_gene: TRBV2; len: 16; CDR3aa: CASSEARGTYNSPLHF
v_gene: TRBV4-2; len: 18; CDR3aa: CASSPTAAEGVGTDTQCF
v_gene: TRBV20-1; len: 15; CDR3aa: CSARRAGGNTGELFF
v_gene: TRBV6-5; len: 17; CDR3aa: CATRRDTSYATNEKLFF
v_gene: TRBV12-3/TRBV12-4; len: 16; CDR3aa: CASSLSSRRSYNEQFF
v_gene: TRBV5-1; len: 13; CDR3aa: CASSLQVDTEAFF
v_gene: TRBV19; len: 15; CDR3aa: CASNSLTSGSREQFF
v_gene: TRBV5-1; len: 15; CDR3aa: CASSQVGGGYNEQFF
v_gene: TRBV20-1; len: 16; CDR3aa: CSAHGGRRSSYNEQFF
v_gene: TRBV5-1; len: 15; CDR3aa: CASSPTGIAGSEQYF
v_gene: TRBV7-3; len: 15; CDR3aa: CASSLKVVGVATQYF
v_gene: TRBV6-1; len: 15; CDR3aa: CASSALESSNSPLHF
v_gene: TRBV2; len: 13; CDR3aa: CASSRLPTDTQYF
v_gene: TRBV15; len: 18; CDR3aa: CATSRESGLSSYNEKLFF
v_gene: TRBV30; len: 13; CDR3aa: CACQEREQNIQYF
v_gene: TRBV2; len: 15; CDR3aa: CASSPGPSGTDTQYF
v_gene: TRBV19; len: 14; CDR3aa: CATGTSGPYNEQFF
v_gene: TRBV5-6; len: 15; CDR3aa: CASSSLGQDGQPQHF
v_gene: TRBV4-1; len: 14; CDR3aa: CASSQDTGGYGYTF
v_gene: TRBV19; len: 14; CDR3aa: CASSTGLFNEPQHF
v_gene: TRBV7-8; len: 15; CDR3aa: CASSLVGGPAYEQHF
v_gene: TRBV20-1; len: 15; CDR3aa: CSARGSSGGAETQYF
v_gene: TRBV6-6; len: 16; CDR3aa: CASRAGGGGTLSEQFF
v_gene: TRBV7-9; len: 14; CDR3aa: CASSLAGDFYGYTF
v_gene: TRBV5-5; len: 14; CDR3aa: CASSRGGTGYGYTF
v_gene: TRBV20-1; len: 14; CDR3aa: CSATGGQLNTEAFF
v_gene: TRBV19; len: 14; CDR3aa: CASSIGKMNEKLFF
v_gene: TRBV7-2; len: 16; CDR3aa: CASSLGVAGYTQPQHF
v_gene: TRBV18; len: 15; CDR3aa: CASSPGTDINYGYTF
v_gene: TRBV2; len: 16; CDR3aa: CASSQQGAGGQETQYF
v_gene: TRBV29-1; len: 14; CDR3aa: CSVVPGANTGELFF
v_gene: TRBV2; len: 17; CDR3aa: CASTQHDQDGVGSEAFF
v_gene: TRBV27; len: 16; CDR3aa: CASSLPLTSGSYEQYF
v_gene: TRBV4-1; len: 14; CDR3aa: CASSQAGTGNTIYF
v_gene: TRBV7-9; len: 14; CDR3aa: CASSLGGTGHEQYF
v_gene: TRBV2; len: 13; CDR3aa: CASSEEGGTEAFF
v_gene: TRBV5-8; len: 17; CDR3aa: CASSLPLAGGNTDTQYF
v_gene: TRBV18; len: 14; CDR3aa: CASSQGQSQETQYF
v_gene: TRBV19; len: 15; CDR3aa: CASSITGGSTDTQYF